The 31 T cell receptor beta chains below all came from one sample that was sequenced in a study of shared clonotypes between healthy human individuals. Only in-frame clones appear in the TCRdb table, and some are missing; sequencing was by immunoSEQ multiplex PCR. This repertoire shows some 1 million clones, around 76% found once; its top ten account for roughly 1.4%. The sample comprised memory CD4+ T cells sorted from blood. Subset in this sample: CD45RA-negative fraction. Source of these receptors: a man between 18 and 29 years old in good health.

The CDR3 protein is CASSLRTGTLAGNTIYF. Here the CDR3 DNA reads TGTGCCAGCAGCTTGAGAACAGGAACTTTGGCTGGAAACACCATATATTTT. The rearrangement links TRBV5-4 to TRBJ1-3, with D possibly TRBD1 on 5 matching bases. Germline assignment: CDR1 SGHNT and CDR2 YYREEE (reference sequence). Trimming stripped 1 base from V and 2 bases from J, with 16 bases between. The CDR3 has 17 residues.

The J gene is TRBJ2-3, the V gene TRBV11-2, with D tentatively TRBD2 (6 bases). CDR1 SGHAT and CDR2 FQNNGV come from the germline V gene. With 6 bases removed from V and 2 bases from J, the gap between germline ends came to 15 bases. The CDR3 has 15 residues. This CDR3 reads CASRPGTGVTDTQYF. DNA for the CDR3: TGTGCCAGCAGGCCCGGGACTGGGGTCACAGATACGCAGTATTTT.

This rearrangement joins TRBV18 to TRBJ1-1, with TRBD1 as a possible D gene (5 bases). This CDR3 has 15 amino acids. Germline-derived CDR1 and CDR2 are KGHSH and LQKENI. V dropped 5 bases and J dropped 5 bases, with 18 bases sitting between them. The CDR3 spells CASSGGFDGGTEAFF. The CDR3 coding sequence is TGTGCCAGCTCAGGTGGATTTGACGGGGGAACTGAAGCTTTCTTT.

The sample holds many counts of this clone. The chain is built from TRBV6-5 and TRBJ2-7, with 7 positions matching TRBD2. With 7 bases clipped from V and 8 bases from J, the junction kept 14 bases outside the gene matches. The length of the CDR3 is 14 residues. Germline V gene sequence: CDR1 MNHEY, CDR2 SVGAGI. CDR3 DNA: TGTGCCAGCACTCCGCCCGGGGCTAGCGGTAAGCAGTACTTC. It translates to CASTPPGASGKQYF.

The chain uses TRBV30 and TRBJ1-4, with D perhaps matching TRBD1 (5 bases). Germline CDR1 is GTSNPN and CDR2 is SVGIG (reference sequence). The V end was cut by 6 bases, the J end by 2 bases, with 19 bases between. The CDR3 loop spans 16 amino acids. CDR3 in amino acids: CACRRQGFRTNEKLFF. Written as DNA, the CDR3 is TGTGCCTGTCGGCGGCAGGGTTTTCGGACTAATGAAAAACTGTTTTTT. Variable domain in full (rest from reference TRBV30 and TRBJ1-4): SQTIHQWPATLVQPVGSPLSLECTVEGTSNPNLYWYRQAAGRGLQLLFYSVGIGQISSEVPQNLSASRPQDRQFILSSKKLLLSDSGFYLCACRRQGFRTNEKLFFGSGTQLSVL.

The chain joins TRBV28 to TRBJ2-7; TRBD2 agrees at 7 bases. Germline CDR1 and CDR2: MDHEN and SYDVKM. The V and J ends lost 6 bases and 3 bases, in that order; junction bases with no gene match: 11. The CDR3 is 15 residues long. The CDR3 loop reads CASREAGTNRYEQYF. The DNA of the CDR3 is TGTGCCAGCAGGGAAGCCGGGACTAACCGCTACGAGCAGTACTTC.

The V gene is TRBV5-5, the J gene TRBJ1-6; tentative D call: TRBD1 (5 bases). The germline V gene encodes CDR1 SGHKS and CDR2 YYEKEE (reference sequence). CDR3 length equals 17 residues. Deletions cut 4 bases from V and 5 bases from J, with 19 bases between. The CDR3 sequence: CASSPKAPGQHNSPLHF. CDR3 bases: TGTGCCAGCAGCCCTAAAGCTCCAGGGCAACATAATTCACCCCTCCACTTT.

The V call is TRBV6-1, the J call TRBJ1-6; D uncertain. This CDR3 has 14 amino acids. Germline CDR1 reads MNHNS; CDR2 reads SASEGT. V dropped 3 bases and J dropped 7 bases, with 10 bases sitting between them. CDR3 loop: CASSDLQSNSPLHF. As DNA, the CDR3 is TGTGCCAGCAGTGACCTACAGTCCAATTCACCCCTCCACTTT.

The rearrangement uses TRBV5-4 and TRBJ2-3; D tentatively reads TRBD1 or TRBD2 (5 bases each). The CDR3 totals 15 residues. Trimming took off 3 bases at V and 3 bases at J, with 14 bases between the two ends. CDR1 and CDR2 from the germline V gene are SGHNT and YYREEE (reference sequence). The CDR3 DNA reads TGTGCCAGCAGCTGGGGACGCTTGATGACAGATACGCAGTATTTT. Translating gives CASSWGRLMTDTQYF.

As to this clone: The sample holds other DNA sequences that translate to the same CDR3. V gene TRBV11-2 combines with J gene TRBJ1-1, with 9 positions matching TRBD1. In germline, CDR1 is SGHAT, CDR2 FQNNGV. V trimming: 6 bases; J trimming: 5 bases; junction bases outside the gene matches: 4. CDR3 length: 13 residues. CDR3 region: CASSPDRGTEAFF. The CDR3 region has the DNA TGTGCCAGCAGTCCCGACAGGGGGACTGAAGCTTTCTTT.

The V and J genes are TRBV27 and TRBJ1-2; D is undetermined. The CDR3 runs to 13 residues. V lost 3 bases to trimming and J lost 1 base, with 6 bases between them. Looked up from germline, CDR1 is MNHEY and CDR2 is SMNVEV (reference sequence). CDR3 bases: TGTGCCAGCAGTTTGAAGGTTAACTATGGCTACACCTTC. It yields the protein CASSLKVNYGYTF.

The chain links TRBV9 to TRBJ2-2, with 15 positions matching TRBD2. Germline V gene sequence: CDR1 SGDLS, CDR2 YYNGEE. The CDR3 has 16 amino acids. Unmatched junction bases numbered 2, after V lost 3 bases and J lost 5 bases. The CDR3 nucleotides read TGTGCCAGCAGCGACGGGACTAGCGGGGGGACCGGGGAGCTGTTTTTT. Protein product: CASSDGTSGGTGELFF.

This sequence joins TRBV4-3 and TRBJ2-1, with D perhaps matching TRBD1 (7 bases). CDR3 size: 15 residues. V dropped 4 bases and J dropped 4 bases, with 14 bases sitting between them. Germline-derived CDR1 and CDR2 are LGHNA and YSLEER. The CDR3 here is CASSRGGGDYNEQFF. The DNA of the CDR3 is TGCGCCAGCAGCCGAGGGGGCGGGGATTACAATGAGCAGTTCTTC.

CDR3: CASSIDIAPEQYF. The CDR3 region has the DNA TGTGCCAGTAGTATTGACATCGCCCCCGAGCAGTACTTC. The chain links TRBV19 to TRBJ2-7; unclear D gene. In germline, CDR1 is LNHDA, CDR2 SQIVND (reference sequence). Deletions cut 3 bases from V and 6 bases from J, with 12 bases between. This CDR3 contains 13 residues.

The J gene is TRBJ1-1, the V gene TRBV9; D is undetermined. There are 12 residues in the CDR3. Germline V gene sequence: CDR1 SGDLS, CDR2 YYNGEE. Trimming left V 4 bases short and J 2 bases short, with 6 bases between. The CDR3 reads CASSRPNTEAFF. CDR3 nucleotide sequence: TGTGCCAGCAGCCGACCTAACACTGAAGCTTTCTTT.

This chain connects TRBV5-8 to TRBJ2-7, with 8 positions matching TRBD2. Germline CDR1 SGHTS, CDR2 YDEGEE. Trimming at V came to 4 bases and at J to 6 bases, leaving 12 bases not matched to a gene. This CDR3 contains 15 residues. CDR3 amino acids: CASSTQRGPASEQYF. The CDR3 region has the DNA TGTGCCAGCAGCACACAGCGGGGGCCGGCGAGCGAGCAGTACTTC.

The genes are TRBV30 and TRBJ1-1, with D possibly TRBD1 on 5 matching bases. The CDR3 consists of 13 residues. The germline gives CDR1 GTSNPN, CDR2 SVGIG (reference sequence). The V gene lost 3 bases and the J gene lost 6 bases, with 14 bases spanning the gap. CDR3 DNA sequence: TGTGCCTGGAGGCTTCAGGGAACGGCTGAAGCTTTCTTT. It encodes CAWRLQGTAEAFF. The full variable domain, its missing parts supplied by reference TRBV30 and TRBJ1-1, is SQTIHQWPATLVQPVGSPLSLECTVEGTSNPNLYWYRQAAGRGLQLLFYSVGIGQISSEVPQNLSASRPQDRQFILSSKKLLLSDSGFYLCAWRLQGTAEAFFGQGTRLTVV.

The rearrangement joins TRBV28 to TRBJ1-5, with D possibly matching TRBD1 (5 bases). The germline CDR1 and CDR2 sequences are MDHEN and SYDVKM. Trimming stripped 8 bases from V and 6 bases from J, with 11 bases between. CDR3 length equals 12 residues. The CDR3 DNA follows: TGTGCCAGCCTTACAGGTGGTCAGCCCCAGCATTTT. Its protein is CASLTGGQPQHF. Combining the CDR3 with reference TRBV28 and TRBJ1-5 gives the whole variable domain DVKVTQSSRYLVKRTGEKVFLECVQDMDHENMFWYRQDPGLGLRLIYFSYDVKMKEKGDIPEGYSVSREKKERFSLILESASTNQTSMYLCASLTGGQPQHFGDGTRLSIL.

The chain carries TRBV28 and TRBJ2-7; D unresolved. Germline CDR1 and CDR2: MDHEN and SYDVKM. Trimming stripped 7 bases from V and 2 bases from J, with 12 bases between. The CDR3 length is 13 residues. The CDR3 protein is CASISPGAYEQYF. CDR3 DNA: TGTGCCAGCATCAGCCCGGGCGCCTACGAGCAGTACTTC.

Here the CDR3 reads CASSFNTANTEAFF. The CDR3 DNA reads TGCGCCAGCAGCTTTAATACAGCAAACACTGAAGCTTTCTTT. V gene TRBV5-1 combines with J gene TRBJ1-1; D not certain. The CDR3 spans 14 residues. The germline CDR1 and CDR2 sequences are SGHRS and YFSETQ. V shed 2 bases and J shed 2 bases, with 10 bases lying between them.

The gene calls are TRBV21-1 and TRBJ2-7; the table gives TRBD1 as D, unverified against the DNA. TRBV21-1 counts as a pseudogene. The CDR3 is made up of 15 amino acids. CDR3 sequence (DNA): TGTGCCAGCAGCAAAGAGCGCAGGGGGCTCTACGAGCAGTACTTC. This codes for CASSKERRGLYEQYF.

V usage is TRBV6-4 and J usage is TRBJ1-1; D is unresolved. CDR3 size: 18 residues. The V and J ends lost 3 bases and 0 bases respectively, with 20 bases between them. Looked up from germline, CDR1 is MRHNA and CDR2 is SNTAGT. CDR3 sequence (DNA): TGTGCCAGCAGTGAAAGGTTGGCCCTACCGGTTATGAACACTGAAGCTTTCTTT. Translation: CASSERLALPVMNTEAFF.

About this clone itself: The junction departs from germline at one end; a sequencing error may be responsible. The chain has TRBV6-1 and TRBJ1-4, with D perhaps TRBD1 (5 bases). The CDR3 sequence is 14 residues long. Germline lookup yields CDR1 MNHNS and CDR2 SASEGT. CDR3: CASSQGTLNEKLFF. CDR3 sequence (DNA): TGCGCCAGCAGTCAGGGTACCCTTAATGAAAAACTGTTTTTT.

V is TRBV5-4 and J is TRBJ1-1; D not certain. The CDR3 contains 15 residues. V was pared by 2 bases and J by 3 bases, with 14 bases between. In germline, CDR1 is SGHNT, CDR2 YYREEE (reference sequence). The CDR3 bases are TGTGCCAGCAGCTTAGGAGAGAGCCGGGACACTGAAGCTTTCTTT. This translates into CASSLGESRDTEAFF.

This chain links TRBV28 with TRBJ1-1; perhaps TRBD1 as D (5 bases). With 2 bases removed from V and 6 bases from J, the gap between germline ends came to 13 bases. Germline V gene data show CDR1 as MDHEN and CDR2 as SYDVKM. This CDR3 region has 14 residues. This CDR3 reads CASSLGSGLAEAFF. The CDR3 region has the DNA TGTGCCAGCAGTTTAGGTTCAGGGCTCGCTGAAGCTTTCTTT.

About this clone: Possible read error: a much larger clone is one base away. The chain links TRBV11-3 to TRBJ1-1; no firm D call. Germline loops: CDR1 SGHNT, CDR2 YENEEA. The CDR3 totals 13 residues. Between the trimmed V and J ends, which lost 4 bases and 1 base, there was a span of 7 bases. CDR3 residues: CASSSAENTEAFF. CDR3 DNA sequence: TGTGCCAGCAGCTCGGCAGAGAACACTGAAGCTTTCTTT. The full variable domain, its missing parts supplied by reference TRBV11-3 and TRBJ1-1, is EAGVVQSPRYKIIEKKQPVAFWCNPISGHNTLYWYLQNLGQGPELLIRYENEEAVDDSQLPKDRFSAERLKGVDSTLKIQPAELGDSAVYLCASSSAENTEAFFGQGTRLTVV.

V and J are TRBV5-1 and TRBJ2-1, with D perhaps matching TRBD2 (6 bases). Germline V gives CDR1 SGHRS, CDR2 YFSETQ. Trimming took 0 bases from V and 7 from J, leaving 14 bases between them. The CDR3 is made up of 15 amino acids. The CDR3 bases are TGCGCCAGCAGCTTGGCCCTAGCGAGGGGAAATGAGCAGTTCTTC. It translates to CASSLALARGNEQFF.

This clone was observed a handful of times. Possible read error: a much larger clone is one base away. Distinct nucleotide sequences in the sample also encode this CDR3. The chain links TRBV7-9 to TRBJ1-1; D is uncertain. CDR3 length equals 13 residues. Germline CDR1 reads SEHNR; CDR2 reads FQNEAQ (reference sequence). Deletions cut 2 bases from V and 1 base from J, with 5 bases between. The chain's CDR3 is CASSLRENTEAFF. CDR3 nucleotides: TGTGCCAGCAGCTTAAGGGAGAACACTGAAGCTTTCTTT.

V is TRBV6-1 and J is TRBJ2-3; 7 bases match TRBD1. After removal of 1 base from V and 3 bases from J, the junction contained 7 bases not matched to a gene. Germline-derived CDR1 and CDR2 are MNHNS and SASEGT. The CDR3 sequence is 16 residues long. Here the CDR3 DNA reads TGTGCCAGCAGTGAAGGGTCGACAGGGATGACAGATACGCAGTATTTT. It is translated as CASSEGSTGMTDTQYF.

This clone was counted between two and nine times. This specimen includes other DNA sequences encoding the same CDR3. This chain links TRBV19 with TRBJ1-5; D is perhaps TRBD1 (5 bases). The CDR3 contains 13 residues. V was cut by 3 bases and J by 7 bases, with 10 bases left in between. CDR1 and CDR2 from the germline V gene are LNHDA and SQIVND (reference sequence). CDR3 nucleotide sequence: TGTGCCAGTAGTATTAGGGGCTGGCAGCCCCAGCATTTT. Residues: CASSIRGWQPQHF.

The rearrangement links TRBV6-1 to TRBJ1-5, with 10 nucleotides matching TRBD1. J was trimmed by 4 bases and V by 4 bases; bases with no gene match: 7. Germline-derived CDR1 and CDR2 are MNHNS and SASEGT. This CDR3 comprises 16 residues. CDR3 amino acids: CASSGFGQGGNQPQHF. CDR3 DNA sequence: TGTGCCAGCAGTGGGTTCGGACAGGGGGGGAATCAGCCCCAGCATTTT.